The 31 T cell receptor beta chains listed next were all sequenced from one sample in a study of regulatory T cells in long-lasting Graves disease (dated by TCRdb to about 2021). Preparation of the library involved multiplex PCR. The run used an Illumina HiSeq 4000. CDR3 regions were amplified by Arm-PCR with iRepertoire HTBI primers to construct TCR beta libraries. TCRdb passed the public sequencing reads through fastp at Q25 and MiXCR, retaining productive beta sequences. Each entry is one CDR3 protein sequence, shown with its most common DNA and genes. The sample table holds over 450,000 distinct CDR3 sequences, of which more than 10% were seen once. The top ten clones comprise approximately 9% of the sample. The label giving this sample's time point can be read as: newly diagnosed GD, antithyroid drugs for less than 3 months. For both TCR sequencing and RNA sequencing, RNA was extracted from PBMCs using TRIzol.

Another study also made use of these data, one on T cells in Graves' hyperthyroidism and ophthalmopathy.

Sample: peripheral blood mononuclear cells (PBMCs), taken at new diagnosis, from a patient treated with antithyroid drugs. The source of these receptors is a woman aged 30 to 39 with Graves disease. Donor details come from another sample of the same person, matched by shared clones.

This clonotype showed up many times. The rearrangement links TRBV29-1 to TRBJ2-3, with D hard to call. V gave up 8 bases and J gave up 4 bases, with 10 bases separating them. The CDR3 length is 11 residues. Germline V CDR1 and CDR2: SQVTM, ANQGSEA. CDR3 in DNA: TGCAGCCTCCGCGTCTCAGATACGCAGTATTTT. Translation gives CSLRVSDTQYF.

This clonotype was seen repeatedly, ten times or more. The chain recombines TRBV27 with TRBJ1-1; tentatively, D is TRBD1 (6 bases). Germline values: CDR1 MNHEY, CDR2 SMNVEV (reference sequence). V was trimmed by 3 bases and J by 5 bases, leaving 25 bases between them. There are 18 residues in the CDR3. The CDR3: CASSFESPGQRLGTEAFF. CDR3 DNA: TGTGCCAGCAGTTTTGAATCACCGGGACAACGCTTGGGGACTGAAGCTTTCTTT.

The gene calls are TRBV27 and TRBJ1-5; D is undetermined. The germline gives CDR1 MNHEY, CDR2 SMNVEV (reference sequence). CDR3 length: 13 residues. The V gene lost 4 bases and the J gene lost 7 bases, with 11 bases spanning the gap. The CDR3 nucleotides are TGTGCCAGCAGTTGGGGAGGGAGCCAGCCCCAGCATTTT. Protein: CASSWGGSQPQHF.

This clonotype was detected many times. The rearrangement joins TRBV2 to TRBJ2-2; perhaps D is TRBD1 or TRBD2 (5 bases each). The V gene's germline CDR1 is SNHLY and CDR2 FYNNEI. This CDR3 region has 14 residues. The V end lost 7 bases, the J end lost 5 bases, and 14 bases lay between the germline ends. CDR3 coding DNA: TGTGCCAGCATGGGGGATCGTGGAACCGGGGAGCTGTTTTTT. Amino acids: CASMGDRGTGELFF. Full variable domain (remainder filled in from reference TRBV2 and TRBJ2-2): EPEVTQTPSHQVTQMGQEVILRCVPISNHLYFYWYRQILGQKVEFLVSFYNNEISEKSEIFDDQFSVERPDGSNFTLKIRSTKLEDSAMYFCASMGDRGTGELFFGEGSRLTVL.

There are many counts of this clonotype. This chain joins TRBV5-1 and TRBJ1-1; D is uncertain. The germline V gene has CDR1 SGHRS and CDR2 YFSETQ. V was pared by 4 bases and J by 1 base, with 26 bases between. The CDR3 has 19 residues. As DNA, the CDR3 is TGCGCCAGCAGCCCGCCGTCTGTGAGACACCGGGGAGGGAACACTGAAGCTTTCTTT. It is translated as CASSPPSVRHRGGNTEAFF.

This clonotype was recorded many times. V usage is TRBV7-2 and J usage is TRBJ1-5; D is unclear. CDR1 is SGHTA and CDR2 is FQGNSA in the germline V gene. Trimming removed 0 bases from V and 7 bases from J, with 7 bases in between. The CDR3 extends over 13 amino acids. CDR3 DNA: TGTGCCAGCAGCTTAGCGGCGGGGCAGCCCCAGCATTTT. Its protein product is CASSLAAGQPQHF. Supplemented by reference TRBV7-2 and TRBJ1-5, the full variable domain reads GAGVSQSPSNKVTEKGKDVELRCDPISGHTALYWYRQSLGQGLEFLIYFQGNSAPDKSGLPSDRFSAERTGGSVSTLTIQRTQQEDSAVYLCASSLAAGQPQHFGDGTRLSIL.

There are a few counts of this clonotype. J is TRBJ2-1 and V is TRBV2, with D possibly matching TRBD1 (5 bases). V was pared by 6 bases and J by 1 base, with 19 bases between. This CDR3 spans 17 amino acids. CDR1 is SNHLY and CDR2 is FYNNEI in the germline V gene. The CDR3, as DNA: TGTGCCAGCAGCCGAATCGTGACAGCTTTATCCTACAATGAGCAGTTCTTC. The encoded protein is CASSRIVTALSYNEQFF.

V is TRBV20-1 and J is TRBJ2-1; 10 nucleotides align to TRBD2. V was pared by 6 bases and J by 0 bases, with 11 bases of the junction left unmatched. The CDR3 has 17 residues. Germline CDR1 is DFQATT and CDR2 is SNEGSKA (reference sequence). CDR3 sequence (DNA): TGCAGTGCAAGTAGACCGGGACTAGCGACCTCCTACAATGAGCAGTTCTTC. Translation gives CSASRPGLATSYNEQFF.

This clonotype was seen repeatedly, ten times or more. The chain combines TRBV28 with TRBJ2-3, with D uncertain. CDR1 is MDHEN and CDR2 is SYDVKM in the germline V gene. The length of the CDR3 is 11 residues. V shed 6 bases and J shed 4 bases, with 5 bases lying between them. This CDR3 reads CASSFADTQYF. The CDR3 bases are TGTGCCAGCAGCTTCGCAGATACGCAGTATTTT.

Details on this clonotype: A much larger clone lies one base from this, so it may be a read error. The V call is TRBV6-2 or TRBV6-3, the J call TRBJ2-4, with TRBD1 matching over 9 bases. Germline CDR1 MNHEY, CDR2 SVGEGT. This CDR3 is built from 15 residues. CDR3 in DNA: TGTGCCAGCAGTCCCGACAGGGGGTTTATGTACGAGCAGCACTTC. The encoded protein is CASSPDRGFMYEQHF.

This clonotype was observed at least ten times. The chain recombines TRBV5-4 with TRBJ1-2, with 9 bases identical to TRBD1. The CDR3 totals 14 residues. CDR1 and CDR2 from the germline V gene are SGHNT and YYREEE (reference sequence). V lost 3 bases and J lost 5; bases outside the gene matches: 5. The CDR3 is CASSSTGGSYGYTF. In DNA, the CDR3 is TGTGCCAGCAGCTCGACAGGGGGTTCGTATGGCTACACCTTC.

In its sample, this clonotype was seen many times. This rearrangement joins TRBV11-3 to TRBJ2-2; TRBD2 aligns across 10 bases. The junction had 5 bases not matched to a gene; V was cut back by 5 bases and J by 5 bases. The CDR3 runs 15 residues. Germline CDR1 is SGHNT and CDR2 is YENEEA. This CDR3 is CASSRTSGRTGELFF. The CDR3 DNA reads TGTGCCAGCAGCCGGACTAGCGGACGTACCGGGGAGCTGTTTTTT.

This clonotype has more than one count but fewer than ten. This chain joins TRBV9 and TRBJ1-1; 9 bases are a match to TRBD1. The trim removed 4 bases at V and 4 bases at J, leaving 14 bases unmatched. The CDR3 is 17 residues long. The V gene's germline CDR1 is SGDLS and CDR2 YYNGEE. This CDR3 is CASSPSSQGALGTEAFF. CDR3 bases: TGTGCCAGCAGCCCGAGTTCACAGGGGGCTCTGGGCACTGAAGCTTTCTTT.

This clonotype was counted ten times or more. The CDR3 spells CASRAVTGELFF. The CDR3 DNA reads TGTGCCAGCAGAGCGGTAACCGGGGAGCTGTTTTTT. The V and J genes are TRBV11-3 and TRBJ2-2; possible D gene TRBD2, 5 bases. The CDR3 length is 12 residues. The V end lost 6 bases, the J end lost 5 bases, and 7 bases lay between the germline ends. Germline CDR1 is SGHNT and CDR2 is YENEEA. The variable domain in full, with the rest retrieved from reference TRBV11-3 and TRBJ2-2, is EAGVVQSPRYKIIEKKQPVAFWCNPISGHNTLYWYLQNLGQGPELLIRYENEEAVDDSQLPKDRFSAERLKGVDSTLKIQPAELGDSAVYLCASRAVTGELFFGEGSRLTVL.

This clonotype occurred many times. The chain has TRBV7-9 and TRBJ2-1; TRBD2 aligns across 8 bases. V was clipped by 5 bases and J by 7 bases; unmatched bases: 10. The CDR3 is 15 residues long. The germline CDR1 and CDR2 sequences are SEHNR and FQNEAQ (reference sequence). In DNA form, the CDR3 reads TGTGCCAGCAGCCCAAGCGGGAGTTCGAGGAATGAGCAGTTCTTC. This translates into CASSPSGSSRNEQFF.

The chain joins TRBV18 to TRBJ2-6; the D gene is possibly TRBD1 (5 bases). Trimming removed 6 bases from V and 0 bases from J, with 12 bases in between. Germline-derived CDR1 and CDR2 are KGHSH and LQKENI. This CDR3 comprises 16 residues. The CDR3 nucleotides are TGTGCCAGCTCGCCGACAGTCGCCTCTGGGGCCAACGTCCTGACTTTC. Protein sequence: CASSPTVASGANVLTF.

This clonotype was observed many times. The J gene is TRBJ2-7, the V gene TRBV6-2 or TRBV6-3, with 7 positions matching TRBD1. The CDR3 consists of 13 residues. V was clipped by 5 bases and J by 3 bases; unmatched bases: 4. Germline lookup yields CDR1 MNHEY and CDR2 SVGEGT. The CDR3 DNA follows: TGTGCCAGCAGTCGGGACAGCTTCTACGAGCAGTACTTC. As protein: CASSRDSFYEQYF.

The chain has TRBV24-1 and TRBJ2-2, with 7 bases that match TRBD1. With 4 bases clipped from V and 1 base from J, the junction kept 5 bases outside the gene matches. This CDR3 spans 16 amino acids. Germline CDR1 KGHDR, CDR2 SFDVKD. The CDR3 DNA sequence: TGTGCCACCAGTGAATATGGGACAGTGAACACCGGGGAGCTGTTTTTT. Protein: CATSEYGTVNTGELFF.

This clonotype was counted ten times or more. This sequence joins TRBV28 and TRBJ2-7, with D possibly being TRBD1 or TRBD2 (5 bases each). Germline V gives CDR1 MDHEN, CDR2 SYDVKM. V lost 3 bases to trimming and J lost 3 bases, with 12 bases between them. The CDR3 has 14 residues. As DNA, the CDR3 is TGTGCCAGCAGTTTGTTGGGGGAAAGCTACGAGCAGTACTTC. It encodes CASSLLGESYEQYF. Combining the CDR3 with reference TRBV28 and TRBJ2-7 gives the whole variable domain DVKVTQSSRYLVKRTGEKVFLECVQDMDHENMFWYRQDPGLGLRLIYFSYDVKMKEKGDIPEGYSVSREKKERFSLILESASTNQTSMYLCASSLLGESYEQYFGPGTRLTVT.

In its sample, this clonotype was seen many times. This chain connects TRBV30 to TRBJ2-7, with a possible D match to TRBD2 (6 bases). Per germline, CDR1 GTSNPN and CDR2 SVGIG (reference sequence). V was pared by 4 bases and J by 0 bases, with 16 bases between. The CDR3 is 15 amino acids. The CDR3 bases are TGTGCCTGGACCCGAAGAGGAGGGGTCTCCTACGAGCAGTACTTC. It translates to CAWTRRGGVSYEQYF.

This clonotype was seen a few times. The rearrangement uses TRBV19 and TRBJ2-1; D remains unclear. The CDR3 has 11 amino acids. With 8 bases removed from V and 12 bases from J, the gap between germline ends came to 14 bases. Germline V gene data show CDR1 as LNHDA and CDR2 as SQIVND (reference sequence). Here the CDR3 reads CASQYGLMQFF. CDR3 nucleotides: TGTGCCAGTCAATATGGGCTGATGCAGTTCTTC.

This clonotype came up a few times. The CDR3 loop reads CASSAGTGGIQPQHF. DNA for the CDR3: TGTGCCAGTAGTGCCGGGACAGGGGGCATCCAGCCCCAGCATTTT. This chain joins TRBV19 and TRBJ1-5; 12 bases agree with TRBD1. The V gene's germline CDR1 is LNHDA and CDR2 SQIVND (reference sequence). After removal of 5 bases from V and 7 bases from J, the junction contained 6 bases not matched to a gene. This CDR3 spans 15 amino acids.

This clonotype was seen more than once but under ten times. In DNA form, the CDR3 reads TGCGCCAGCAGCTTGGCTGGACTAGCGGGAGGACAAGAGACCCAGTACTTC. Its translation is CASSLAGLAGGQETQYF. The genes are TRBV5-1 and TRBJ2-5, with 14 bases identical to TRBD2. This CDR3 is built from 17 residues. Trimming took 0 bases from V and 2 from J; bases not matched to a gene: 3. Germline CDR1 reads SGHRS; CDR2 reads YFSETQ.

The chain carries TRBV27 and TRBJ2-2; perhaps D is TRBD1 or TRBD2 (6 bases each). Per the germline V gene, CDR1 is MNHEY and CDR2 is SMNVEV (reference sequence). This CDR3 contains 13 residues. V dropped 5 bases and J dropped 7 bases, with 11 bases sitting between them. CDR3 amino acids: CASSEGGHGELFF. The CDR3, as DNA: TGTGCCAGCAGTGAAGGGGGGCACGGGGAGCTGTTTTTT.

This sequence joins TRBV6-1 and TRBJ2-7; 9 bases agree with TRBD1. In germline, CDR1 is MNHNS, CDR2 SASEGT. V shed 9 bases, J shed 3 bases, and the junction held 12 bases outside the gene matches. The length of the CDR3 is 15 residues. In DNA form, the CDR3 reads TGTGCCAGTAGGTCGACTGGGACAGGGCGCTACGAGCAGTACTTC. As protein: CASRSTGTGRYEQYF.

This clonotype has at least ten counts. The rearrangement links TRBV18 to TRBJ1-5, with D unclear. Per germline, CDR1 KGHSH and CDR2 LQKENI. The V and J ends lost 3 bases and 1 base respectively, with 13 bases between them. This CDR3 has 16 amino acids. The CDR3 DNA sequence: TGTGCCAGCTCACCCCGGGCCCCGACCAGCAATCAGCCCCAGCATTTT. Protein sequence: CASSPRAPTSNQPQHF.

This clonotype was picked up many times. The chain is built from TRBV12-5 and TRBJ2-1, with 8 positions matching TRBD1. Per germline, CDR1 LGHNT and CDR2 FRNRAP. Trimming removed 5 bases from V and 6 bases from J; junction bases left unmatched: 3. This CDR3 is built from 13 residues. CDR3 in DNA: TGTGCTAGTGGTCTCGGACAGGGCAATGAGCAGTTCTTC. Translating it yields CASGLGQGNEQFF.

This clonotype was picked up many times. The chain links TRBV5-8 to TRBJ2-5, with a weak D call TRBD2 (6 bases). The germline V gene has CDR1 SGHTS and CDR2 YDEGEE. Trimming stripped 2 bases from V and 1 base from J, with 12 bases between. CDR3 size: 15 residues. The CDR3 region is CASSLGGGVQETQYF. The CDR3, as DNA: TGTGCCAGCAGCTTAGGTGGAGGGGTCCAAGAGACCCAGTACTTC. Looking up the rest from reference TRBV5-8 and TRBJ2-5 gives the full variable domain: EAGVTQSPTHLIKTRGQQATLRCSPISGHTSVYWYQQALGLGLQFLLWYDEGEERNRGNFPPRFSGRQFPNYSSELNVNALELEDSALYLCASSLGGGVQETQYFGPGTRLLVL.

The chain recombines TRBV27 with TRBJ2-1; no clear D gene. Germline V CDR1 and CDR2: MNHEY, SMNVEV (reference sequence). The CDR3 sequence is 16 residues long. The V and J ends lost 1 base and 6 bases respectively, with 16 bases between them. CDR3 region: CASSLFGGSSGNEQFF. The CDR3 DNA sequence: TGTGCCAGCAGTTTATTTGGCGGAAGCTCGGGCAATGAGCAGTTCTTC.

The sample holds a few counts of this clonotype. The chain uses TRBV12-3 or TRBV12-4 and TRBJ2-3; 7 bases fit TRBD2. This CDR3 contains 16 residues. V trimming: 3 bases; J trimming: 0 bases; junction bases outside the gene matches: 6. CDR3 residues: CASSFRLAFSTDTQYF. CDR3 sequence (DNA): TGTGCCAGCAGTTTCCGACTAGCTTTTAGCACAGATACGCAGTATTTT.

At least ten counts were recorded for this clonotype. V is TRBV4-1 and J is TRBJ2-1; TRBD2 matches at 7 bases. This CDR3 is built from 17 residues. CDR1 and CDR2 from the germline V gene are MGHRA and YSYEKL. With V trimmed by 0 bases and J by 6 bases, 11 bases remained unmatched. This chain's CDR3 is CASSQDHPPGTINEQFF. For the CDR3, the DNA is TGCGCCAGCAGCCAAGACCACCCGCCCGGGACTATCAATGAGCAGTTCTTC.